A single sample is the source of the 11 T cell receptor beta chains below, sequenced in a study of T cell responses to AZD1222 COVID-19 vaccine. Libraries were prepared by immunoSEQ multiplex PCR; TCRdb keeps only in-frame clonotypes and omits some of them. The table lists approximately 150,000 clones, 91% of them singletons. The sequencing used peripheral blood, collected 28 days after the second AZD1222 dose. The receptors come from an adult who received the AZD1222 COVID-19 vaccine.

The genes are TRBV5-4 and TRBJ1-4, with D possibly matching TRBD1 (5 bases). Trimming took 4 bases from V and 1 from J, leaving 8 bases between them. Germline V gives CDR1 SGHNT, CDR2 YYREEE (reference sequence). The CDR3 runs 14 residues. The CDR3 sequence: CASSRGVTNEKLFF. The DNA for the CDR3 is TGTGCCAGCAGCCGAGGGGTAACTAATGAAAAACTGTTTTTT. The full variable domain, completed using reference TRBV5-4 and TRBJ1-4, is ETGVTQSPTHLIKTRGQQVTLRCSSQSGHNTVSWYQQALGQGPQFIFQYYREEENGRGNFPPRFSGLQFPNYSSELNVNALELDDSALYLCASSRGVTNEKLFFGSGTQLSVL.

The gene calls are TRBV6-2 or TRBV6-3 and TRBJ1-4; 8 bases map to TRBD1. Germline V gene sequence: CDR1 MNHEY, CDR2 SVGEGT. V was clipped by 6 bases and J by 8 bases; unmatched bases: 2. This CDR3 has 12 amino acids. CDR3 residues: CASSDRGEKLFF. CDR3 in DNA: TGTGCCAGCAGCGACAGGGGAGAAAAACTGTTTTTT.

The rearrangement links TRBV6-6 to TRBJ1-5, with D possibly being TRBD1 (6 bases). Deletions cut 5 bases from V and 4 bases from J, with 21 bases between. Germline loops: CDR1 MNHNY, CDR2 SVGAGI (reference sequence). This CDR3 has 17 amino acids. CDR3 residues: CASSPLRGGWMNQPQHF. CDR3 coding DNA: TGTGCCAGCAGTCCCTTAAGGGGGGGCTGGATGAATCAGCCCCAGCATTTT.

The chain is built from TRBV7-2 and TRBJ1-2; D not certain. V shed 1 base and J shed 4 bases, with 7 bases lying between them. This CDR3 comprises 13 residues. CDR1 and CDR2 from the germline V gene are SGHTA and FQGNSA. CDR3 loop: CASSLGITYGYTF. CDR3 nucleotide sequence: TGTGCCAGCAGCTTAGGGATTACCTATGGCTACACCTTC.

CDR3 residues: CATSRDVLTSGGNEQFF. CDR3 nucleotides: TGTGCCACCAGCAGAGATGTTTTGACTAGCGGGGGGAATGAGCAGTTCTTC. The chain combines TRBV15 with TRBJ2-1, with 13 bases lining up with TRBD2. Looked up from germline, CDR1 is LNHNV and CDR2 is YYDKDF (reference sequence). With 0 bases clipped from V and 7 bases from J, the junction kept 6 bases outside the gene matches. The CDR3 loop spans 17 amino acids.

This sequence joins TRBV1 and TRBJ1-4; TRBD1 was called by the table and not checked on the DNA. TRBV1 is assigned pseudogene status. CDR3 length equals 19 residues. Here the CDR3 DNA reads TGCACCAGCAGCCAACTACGGGGACAGGGGTGGGGTACTAATGAAAAACTGTTTTTT. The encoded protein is CTSSQLRGQGWGTNEKLFF.

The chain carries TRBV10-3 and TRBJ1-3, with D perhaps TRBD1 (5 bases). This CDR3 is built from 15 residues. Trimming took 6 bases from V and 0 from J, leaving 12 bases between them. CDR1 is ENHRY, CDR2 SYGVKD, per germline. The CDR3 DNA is TGTGCCATCAGGGCGAGGGGAATCTCTGGAAACACCATATATTTT. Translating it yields CAIRARGISGNTIYF.

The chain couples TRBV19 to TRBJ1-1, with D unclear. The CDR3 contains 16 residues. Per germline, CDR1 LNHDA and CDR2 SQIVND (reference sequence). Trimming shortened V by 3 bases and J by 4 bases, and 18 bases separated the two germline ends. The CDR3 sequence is CASSMGRWELGTEAFF. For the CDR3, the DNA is TGTGCCAGTAGTATGGGTCGGTGGGAGTTGGGCACTGAAGCTTTCTTT. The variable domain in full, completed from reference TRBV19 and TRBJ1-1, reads DGGITQSPKYLFRKEGQNVTLSCEQNLNHDAMYWYRQDPGQGLRLIYYSQIVNDFQKGDIAEGYSVSREKKESFPLTVTSAQKNPTAFYLCASSMGRWELGTEAFFGQGTRLTVV.

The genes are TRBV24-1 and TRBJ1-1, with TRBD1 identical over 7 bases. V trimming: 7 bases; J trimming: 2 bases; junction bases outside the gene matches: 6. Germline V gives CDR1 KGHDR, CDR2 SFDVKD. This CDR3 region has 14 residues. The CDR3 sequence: CATRGTALNTEAFF. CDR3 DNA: TGTGCCACCAGGGGGACAGCACTTAACACTGAAGCTTTCTTT.

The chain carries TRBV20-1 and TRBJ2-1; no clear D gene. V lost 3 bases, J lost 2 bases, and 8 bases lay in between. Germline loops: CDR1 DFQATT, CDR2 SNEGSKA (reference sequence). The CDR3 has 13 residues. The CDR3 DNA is TGCAGTGCTAGTCCGGGCGCCTACAATGAGCAGTTCTTC. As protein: CSASPGAYNEQFF.

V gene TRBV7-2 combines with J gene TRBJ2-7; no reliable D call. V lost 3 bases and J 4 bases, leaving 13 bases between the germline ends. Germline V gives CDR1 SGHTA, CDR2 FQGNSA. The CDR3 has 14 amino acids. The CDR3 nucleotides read TGTGCCAGCAGCTTCTTGGCAGACGGATACGAGCAGTACTTC. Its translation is CASSFLADGYEQYF. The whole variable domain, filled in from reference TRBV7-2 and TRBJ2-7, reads GAGVSQSPSNKVTEKGKDVELRCDPISGHTALYWYRQSLGQGLEFLIYFQGNSAPDKSGLPSDRFSAERTGGSVSTLTIQRTQQEDSAVYLCASSFLADGYEQYFGPGTRLTVT.